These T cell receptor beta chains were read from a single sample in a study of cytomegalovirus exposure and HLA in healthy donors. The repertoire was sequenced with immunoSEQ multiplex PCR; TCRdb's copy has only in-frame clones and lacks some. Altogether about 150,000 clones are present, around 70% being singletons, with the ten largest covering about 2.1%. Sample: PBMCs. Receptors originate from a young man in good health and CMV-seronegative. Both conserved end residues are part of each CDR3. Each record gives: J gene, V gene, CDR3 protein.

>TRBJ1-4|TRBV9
CASSVGTGHINEKLFF
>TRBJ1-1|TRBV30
CAWRSTGDTEAFF
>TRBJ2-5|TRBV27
CASSSRTSGGQETQYF
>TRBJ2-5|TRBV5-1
CASSLGWGGEETQYF
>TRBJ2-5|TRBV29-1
CSVEGTPPYQETQYF
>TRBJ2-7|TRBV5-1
CASSLVSTGEQYF
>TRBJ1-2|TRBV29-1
CSVRGGVRGYTF
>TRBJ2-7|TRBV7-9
CASSLEEGLEQYF
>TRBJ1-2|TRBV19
CASSITRFGSGYGYTF
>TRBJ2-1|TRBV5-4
CASSAPLAGYSYEQFF
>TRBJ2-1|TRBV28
CASSWAGEDEQFF
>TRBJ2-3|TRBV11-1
CASSLALGDWSTDTQYF
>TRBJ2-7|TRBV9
CASSVDGTGIYEQYF
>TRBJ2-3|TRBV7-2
CASSSGLINTDTQYF
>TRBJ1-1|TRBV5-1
CASSPDVAGNTEAFF
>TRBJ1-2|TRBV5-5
CASSQIGTGGAGYTF
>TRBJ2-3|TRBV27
CASSSLTSGGASDTQYF
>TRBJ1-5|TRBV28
CASSRPGVNSNQPQHF
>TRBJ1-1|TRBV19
CASSIAVGTEAFF
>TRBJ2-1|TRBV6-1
CASSGLAGGPDEQFF
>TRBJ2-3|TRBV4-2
CASSQRASGGPGDTQYF
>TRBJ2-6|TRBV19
CASRGTGGANVLTF